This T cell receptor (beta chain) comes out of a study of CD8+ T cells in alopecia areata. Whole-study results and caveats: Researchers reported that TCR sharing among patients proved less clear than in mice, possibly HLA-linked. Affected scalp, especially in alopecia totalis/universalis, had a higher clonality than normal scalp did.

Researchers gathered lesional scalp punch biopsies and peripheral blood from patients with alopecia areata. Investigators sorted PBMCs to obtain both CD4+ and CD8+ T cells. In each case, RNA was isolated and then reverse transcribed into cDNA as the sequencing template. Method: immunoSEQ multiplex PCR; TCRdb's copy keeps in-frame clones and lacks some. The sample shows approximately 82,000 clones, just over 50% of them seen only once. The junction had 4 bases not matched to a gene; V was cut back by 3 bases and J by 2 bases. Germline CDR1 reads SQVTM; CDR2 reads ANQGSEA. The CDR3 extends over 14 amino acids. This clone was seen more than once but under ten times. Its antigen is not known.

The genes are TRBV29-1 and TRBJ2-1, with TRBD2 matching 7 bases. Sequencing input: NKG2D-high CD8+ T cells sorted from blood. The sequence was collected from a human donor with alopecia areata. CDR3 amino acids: CSVEGGMAYNEQFF. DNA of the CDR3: TGCAGCGTTGAGGGGGGGATGGCCTACAATGAGCAGTTCTTC.